What follows is one T cell receptor (beta chain) and its context. Its antigen is still unknown. This may be a read error, as it is one base from a much larger clone. The data were obtained in a study of tumor-infiltrating lymphocytes in primary liver carcinoma. Study summary: These patients were men and women whose ages were 30 to 69 years. These were node-negative, non-metastatic T1-T3 tumors of roughly 4 to 11 cm. Findings and limits, study-wide: Among the pair types, tumor region pairs showed more overlap than tumor-adjacent and tumor-blood pairs.

The CDR3 contains 13 residues. Trimming stripped 1 base from V and 5 bases from J, with 9 bases between. CDR1 SEHNR and CDR2 FQNEAQ come from the germline V gene (reference sequence). Reverse transcription of approximately 0.55 ug total RNA with a constant-region primer produced TCR beta cDNA. Each TCR beta library was derived from three nested multiplex PCR rounds that employed slightly modified ARM-PCR. Both of the initial two PCR rounds ran for around 9 cycles and employed TRBV1-TRBV30 forward primers alongside a C-beta reverse primer. TCRdb recomputed calls from the multiplex PCR reads with MiXCR, one row per CDR3 protein. The sample includes approximately 310,000 distinct CDR3 sequences, 55% to 65% seen only once; the top ten take roughly 10%. Unsorted whole blood supplied the blood RNA, and germline DNA was isolated too.

The rearrangement joins TRBV7-9 to TRBJ2-7, with D uncertain. The sequenced sample was peripheral blood. The sequence was obtained from a man aged 40-49 years with primary liver carcinoma and hepatitis B virus infection. As DNA, the CDR3 is TGTGCCAGCAGCTTAGATGCAAGGGACGAGCAGTACTTC. This encodes CASSLDARDEQYF.